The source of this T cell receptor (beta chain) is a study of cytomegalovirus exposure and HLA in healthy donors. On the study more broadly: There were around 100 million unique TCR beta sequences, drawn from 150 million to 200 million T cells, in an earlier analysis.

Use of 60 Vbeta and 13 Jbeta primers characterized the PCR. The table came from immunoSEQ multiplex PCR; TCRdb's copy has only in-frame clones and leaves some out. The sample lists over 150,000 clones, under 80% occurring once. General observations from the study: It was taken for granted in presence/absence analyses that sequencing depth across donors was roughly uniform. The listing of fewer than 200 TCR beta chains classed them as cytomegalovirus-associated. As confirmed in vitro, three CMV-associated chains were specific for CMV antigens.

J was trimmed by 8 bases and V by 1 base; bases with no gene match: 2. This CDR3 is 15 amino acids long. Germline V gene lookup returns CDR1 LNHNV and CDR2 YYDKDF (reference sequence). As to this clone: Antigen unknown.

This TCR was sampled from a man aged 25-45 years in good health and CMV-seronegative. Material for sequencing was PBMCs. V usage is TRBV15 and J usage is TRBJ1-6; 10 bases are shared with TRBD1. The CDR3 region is CATSRGQGAHSPLHF. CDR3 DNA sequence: TGTGCCACCAGCAGAGGACAGGGGGCTCATTCACCCCTCCACTTT.